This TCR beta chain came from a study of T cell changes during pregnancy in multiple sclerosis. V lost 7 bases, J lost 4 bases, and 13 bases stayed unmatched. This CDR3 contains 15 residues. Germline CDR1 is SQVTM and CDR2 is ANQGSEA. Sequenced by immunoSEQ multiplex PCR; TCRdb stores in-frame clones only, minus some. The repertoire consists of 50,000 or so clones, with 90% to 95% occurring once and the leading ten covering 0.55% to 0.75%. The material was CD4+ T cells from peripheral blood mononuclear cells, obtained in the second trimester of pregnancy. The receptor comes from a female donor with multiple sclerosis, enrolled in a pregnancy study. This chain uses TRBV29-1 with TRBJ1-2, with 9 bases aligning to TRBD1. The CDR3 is CSAATGTGRLYGYTF. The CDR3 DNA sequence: TGCAGCGCCGCGACCGGGACAGGGAGGCTCTATGGCTACACCTTC.